This record looks at one T cell receptor beta chain sequence and its context. The antigen is not known. The source of the sample is a study of long-term antiretroviral therapy in people with HIV. Survey-level resolution applied to immunoSEQ assay v3.0. Generated by immunoSEQ multiplex PCR, the TCRdb table keeps only in-frame clones and is missing some. The sample includes 9,000 to 15,000 clones, 70% to 75% of them seen just once. Germline V gene data show CDR1 as SGHDT and CDR2 as YYEEEE. CDR3 length: 14 residues. The trim removed 4 bases at V and 7 bases at J, leaving 6 bases unmatched. Ahead of DNA extraction, samples held roughly 1-10 million cryopreserved PBMC each. Broader study findings: HIV repertoires showed narrower CDR3 length ranges than controls.

This rearrangement joins TRBV5-6 to TRBJ1-5, with 9 bases matching TRBD1. This specimen was unsorted PBMCs, taken just under 3.2 years before starting antiretroviral therapy. The sequence came from a middle-aged man with HIV. CDR3 DNA: TGTGCCAGCAGCGTAAACAGGGGGCTACAGCCCCAGCATTTT. Amino acid sequence: CASSVNRGLQPQHF.